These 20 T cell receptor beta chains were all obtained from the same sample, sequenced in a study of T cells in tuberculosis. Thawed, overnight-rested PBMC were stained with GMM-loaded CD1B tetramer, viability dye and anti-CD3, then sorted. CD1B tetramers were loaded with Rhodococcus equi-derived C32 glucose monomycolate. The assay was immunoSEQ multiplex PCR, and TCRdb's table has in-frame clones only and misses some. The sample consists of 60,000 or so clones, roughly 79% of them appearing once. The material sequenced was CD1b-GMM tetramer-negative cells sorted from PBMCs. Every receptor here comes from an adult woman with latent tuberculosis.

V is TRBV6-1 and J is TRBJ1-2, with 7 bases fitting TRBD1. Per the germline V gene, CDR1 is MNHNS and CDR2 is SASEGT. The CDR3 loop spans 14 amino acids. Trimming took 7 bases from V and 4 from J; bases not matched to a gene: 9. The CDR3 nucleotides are TGTGCCAGCATATTTGCGGGACAGACCTATGGCTACACCTTC. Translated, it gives CASIFAGQTYGYTF.

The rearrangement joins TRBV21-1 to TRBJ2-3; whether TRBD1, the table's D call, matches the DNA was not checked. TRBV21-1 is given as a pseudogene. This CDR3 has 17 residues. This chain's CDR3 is CASSKIPTGRSTDTQYF. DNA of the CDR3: TGTGCCAGCAGCAAGATCCCGACAGGTCGAAGCACAGATACGCAGTATTTT.

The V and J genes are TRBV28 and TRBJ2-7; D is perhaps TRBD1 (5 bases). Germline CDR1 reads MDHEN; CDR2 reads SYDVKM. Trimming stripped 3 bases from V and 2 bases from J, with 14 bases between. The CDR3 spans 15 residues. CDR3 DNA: TGTGCCAGCAGTTTTGGCAGGGTCGATACCTACGAGCAGTACTTC. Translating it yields CASSFGRVDTYEQYF. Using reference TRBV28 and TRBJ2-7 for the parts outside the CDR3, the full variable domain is DVKVTQSSRYLVKRTGEKVFLECVQDMDHENMFWYRQDPGLGLRLIYFSYDVKMKEKGDIPEGYSVSREKKERFSLILESASTNQTSMYLCASSFGRVDTYEQYFGPGTRLTVT.

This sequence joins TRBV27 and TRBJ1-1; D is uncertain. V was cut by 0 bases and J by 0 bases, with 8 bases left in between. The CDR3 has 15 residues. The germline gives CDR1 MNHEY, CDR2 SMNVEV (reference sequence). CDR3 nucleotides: TGTGCCAGCAGTTTATCAGCTAATATGAACACTGAAGCTTTCTTT. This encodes CASSLSANMNTEAFF.

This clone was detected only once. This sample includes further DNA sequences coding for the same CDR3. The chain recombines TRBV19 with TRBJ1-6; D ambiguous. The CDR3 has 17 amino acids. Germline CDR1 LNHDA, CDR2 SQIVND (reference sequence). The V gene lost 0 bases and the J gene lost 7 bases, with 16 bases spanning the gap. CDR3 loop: CASSIETGSNRNSPLHF. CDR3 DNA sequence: TGTGCCAGTAGTATAGAGACCGGGAGTAATAGGAATTCACCCCTCCACTTT.

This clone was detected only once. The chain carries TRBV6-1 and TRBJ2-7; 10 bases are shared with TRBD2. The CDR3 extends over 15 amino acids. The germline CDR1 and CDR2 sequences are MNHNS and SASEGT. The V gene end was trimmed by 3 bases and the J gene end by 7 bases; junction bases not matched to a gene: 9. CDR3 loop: CASSEGAGGMREQYF. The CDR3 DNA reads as TGTGCCAGCAGTGAGGGAGCGGGAGGGATGAGGGAGCAGTACTTC.

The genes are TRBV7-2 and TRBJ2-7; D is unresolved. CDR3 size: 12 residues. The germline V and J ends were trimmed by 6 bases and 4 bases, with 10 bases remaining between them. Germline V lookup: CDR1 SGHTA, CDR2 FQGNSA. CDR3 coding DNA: TGTGCCAGCAGTCTCCTCCCTTACGAGCAGTACTTC. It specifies CASSLLPYEQYF.

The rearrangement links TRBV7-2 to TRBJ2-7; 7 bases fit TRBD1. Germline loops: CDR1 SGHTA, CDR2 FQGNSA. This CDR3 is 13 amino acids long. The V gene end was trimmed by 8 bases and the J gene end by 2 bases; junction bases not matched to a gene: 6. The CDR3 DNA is TGTGCCAGCGGACGACAGGGAGCCTACGAGCAGTACTTC. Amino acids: CASGRQGAYEQYF.

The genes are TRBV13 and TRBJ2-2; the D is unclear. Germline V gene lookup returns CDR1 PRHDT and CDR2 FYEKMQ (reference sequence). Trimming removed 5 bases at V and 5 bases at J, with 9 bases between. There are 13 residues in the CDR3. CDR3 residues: CASSLRGTGELFF. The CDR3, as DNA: TGTGCCAGCAGCCTCAGAGGAACCGGGGAGCTGTTTTTT. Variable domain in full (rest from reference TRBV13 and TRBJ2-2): AAGVIQSPRHLIKEKRETATLKCYPIPRHDTVYWYQQGPGQDPQFLISFYEKMQSDKGSIPDRFSAQQFSDYHSELNMSSLELGDSALYFCASSLRGTGELFFGEGSRLTVL.

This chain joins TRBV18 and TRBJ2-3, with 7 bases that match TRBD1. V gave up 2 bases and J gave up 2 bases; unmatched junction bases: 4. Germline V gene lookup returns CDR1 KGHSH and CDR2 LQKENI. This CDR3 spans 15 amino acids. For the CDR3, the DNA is TGTGCCAGCTCACCAAACAGGGGTGACACAGATACGCAGTATTTT. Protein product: CASSPNRGDTDTQYF.

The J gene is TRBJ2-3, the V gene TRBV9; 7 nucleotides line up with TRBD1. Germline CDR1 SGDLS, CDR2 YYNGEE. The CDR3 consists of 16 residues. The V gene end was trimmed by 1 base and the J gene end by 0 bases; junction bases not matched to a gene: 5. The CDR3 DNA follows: TGTGCCAGCAGCGTAATGGGACAGCCAAGCACAGATACGCAGTATTTT. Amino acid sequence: CASSVMGQPSTDTQYF.

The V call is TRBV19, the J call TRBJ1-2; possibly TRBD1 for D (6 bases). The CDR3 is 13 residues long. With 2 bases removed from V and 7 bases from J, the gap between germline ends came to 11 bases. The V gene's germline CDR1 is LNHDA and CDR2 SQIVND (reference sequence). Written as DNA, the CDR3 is TGTGCCAGTAGTATAAAAGGGACAAGTGGCTACACCTTC. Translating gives CASSIKGTSGYTF.

This chain's CDR3 is CASSLKRGGDTDTQYF. In nucleotides, the CDR3 is TGTGCCAGCAGCTTGAAACGGGGGGGCGACACAGATACGCAGTATTTT. This chain joins TRBV5-4 and TRBJ2-3; 8 bases match TRBD2. Losses at the gene ends were 1 base for V and 2 bases for J; bases not matched to a gene: 6. The germline V gene encodes CDR1 SGHNT and CDR2 YYREEE (reference sequence). CDR3 size: 16 residues.

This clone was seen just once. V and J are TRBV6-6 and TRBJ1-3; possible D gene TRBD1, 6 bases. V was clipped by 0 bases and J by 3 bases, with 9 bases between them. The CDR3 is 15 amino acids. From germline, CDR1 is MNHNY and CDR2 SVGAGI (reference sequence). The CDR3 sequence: CASSYSRQDGNTIYF. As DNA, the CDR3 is TGTGCCAGCAGTTACTCGAGACAGGATGGAAACACCATATATTTT.

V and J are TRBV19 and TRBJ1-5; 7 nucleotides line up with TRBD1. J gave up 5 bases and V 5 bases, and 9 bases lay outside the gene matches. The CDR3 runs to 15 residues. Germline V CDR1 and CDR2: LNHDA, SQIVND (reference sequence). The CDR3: CASSWDSGGDQPQHF. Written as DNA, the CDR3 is TGTGCCAGTAGTTGGGACAGTGGAGGGGATCAGCCCCAGCATTTT.

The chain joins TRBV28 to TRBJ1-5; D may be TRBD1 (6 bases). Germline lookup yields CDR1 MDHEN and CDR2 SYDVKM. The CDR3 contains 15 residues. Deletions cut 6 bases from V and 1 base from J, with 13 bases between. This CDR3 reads CASRAHQGSNQPQHF. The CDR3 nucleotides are TGTGCCAGCAGAGCTCATCAGGGGAGCAATCAGCCCCAGCATTTT.

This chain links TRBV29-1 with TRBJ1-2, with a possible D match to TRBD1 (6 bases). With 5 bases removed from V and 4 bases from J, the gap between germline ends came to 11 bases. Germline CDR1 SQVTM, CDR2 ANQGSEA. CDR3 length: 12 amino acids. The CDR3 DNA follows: TGCAGCGTTTACAGGGACGGCTATGGCTACACCTTC. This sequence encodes CSVYRDGYGYTF.

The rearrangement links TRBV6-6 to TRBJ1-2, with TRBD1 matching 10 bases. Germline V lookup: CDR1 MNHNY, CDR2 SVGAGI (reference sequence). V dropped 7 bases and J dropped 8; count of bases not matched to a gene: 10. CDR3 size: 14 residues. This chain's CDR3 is CASTPWGQGSGYTF. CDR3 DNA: TGTGCCAGCACCCCTTGGGGACAGGGGAGCGGCTACACCTTC.

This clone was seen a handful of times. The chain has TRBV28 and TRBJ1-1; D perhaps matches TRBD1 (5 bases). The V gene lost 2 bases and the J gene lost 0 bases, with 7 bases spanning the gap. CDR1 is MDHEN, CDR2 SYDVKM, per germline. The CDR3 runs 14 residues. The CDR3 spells CASSLPTVNTEAFF. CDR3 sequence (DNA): TGTGCCAGCAGTTTACCGACAGTGAACACTGAAGCTTTCTTT.

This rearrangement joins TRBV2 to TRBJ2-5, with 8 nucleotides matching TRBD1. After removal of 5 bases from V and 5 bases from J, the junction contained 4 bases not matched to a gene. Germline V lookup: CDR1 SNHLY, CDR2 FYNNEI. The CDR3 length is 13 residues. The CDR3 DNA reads TGTGCCAGCAGTAAGGACAGGGTGGAGACCCAGTACTTC. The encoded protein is CASSKDRVETQYF.